This T cell receptor beta chain was found in a study of CD8 T cells in Susac syndrome. The RNA input was roughly 0.45 to 1 ug, and it was reverse transcribed with random hexamers. The authors amplified TCR beta CDR3 across 54 Vbeta and 13 Jbeta using immunoSEQ multiplex PCR. MiXCR, applied by TCRdb to the immunoSEQ multiplex PCR reads, yields one record per CDR3 protein. The sample has under 200,000 distinct CDR3 sequences, 85% to 95% seen once. The CDR3 is made up of 14 amino acids. V dropped 5 bases and J dropped 6 bases, with 17 bases sitting between them. Germline V gene sequence: CDR1 DFQATT, CDR2 SNEGSKA (reference sequence).

The source is a human donor with multiple sclerosis. The genes are TRBV20-1 and TRBJ2-1; D not resolved. Material: CD8+ T cells from PBMCs. CDR3 region: CSAPRTPEANEQFF. The CDR3 DNA is TGCAGTGCTCCCCGGACCCCTGAGGCCAATGAGCAGTTCTTC.